The rows below give T cell receptor beta chains drawn from one sample of a study of cytomegalovirus exposure and HLA in healthy donors. The repertoire was sequenced with immunoSEQ multiplex PCR; TCRdb's copy has only in-frame clones and lacks some. Among over 150,000 clones listed, around four fifths were seen once. Sequencing input: PBMCs. The receptors were sampled from a woman aged 45 to 65 in good health and CMV-seronegative. The CDR3 runs from the conserved cysteine through the conserved F or W. The order of the fields is J gene, clone size, D gene, V gene, CDR3 protein, CDR3 DNA. The D gene is left open where the match is weak. For some rows the clone size is stated as once, few or many, or as a class when expanded; others skip it.

j_call: TRBJ2-1; clone_size: -; d_call: -; v_call: TRBV7-2; cdr3_aa: CASSLNGAHSYNEQFF; cdr3_nt: TGTGCCAGCAGCTTAAATGGGGCCCACTCCTACAATGAGCAGTTCTTC
j_call: TRBJ2-7; clone_size: -; d_call: -; v_call: TRBV28; cdr3_aa: CASLSSGGLDEQYF; cdr3_nt: TGTGCCAGCCTTTCGTCCGGGGGGCTAGACGAGCAGTACTTC
j_call: TRBJ1-4; clone_size: few; d_call: TRBD1; v_call: TRBV10-3; cdr3_aa: CAISRTGEGSNEKLFF; cdr3_nt: TGTGCCATCAGCCGGACAGGGGAAGGGTCTAATGAAAAACTGTTTTTT
j_call: TRBJ1-6; clone_size: -; d_call: -; v_call: TRBV5-1; cdr3_aa: CASSSHGSPGSPLHF; cdr3_nt: TGCGCCAGCAGCTCACACGGTTCTCCGGGTTCACCCCTCCACTTT
j_call: TRBJ2-6; clone_size: -; d_call: -; v_call: TRBV6-5; cdr3_aa: CASSSADGSGANVLTF; cdr3_nt: TGTGCCAGCAGTTCCGCAGACGGGTCTGGGGCCAACGTCCTGACTTTC
j_call: TRBJ1-6; clone_size: -; d_call: TRBD1; v_call: TRBV18; cdr3_aa: CASSPAGGWDSPLHF; cdr3_nt: TGTGCCAGCTCACCTGCAGGGGGTTGGGATTCACCCCTCCACTTT
j_call: TRBJ1-5; clone_size: -; d_call: TRBD1; v_call: TRBV6-6; cdr3_aa: CASSSLGDREDQPQHF; cdr3_nt: TGTGCCAGCAGTTCCCTAGGGGACAGGGAGGATCAGCCCCAGCATTTT
j_call: TRBJ1-5; clone_size: once; d_call: TRBD1; v_call: TRBV2; cdr3_aa: CASREGAVQPQHF; cdr3_nt: TGTGCCAGCAGGGAGGGGGCCGTTCAGCCCCAGCATTTT
j_call: TRBJ2-7; clone_size: -; d_call: TRBD2; v_call: TRBV14; cdr3_aa: CASSPGTSGIFGDEQYF; cdr3_nt: TGTGCCAGCAGCCCCGGGACTAGCGGAATTTTTGGGGACGAGCAGTACTTC
j_call: TRBJ2-5; clone_size: -; d_call: TRBD1; v_call: TRBV2; cdr3_aa: CASGGQGPPQRAGGRETQYF; cdr3_nt: TGTGCCAGCGGGGGACAGGGGCCCCCTCAAAGGGCCGGGGGAAGAGAGACCCAGTACTTC
j_call: TRBJ2-7; clone_size: -; d_call: TRBD2; v_call: TRBV6-6; cdr3_aa: CASSYGAGGPYEQYF; cdr3_nt: TGTGCCAGCAGTTACGGTGCGGGAGGTCCCTACGAGCAGTACTTC
j_call: TRBJ2-5; clone_size: -; d_call: -; v_call: TRBV18; cdr3_aa: CASSPPSYRETQYF; cdr3_nt: TGTGCCAGCTCACCACCAAGCTACAGGGAGACCCAGTACTTC
j_call: TRBJ2-1; clone_size: -; d_call: TRBD2; v_call: TRBV29-1; cdr3_aa: CSGGTSGYNEQFF; cdr3_nt: TGCAGCGGGGGGACTAGCGGGTACAATGAGCAGTTCTTC
j_call: TRBJ2-2; clone_size: -; d_call: TRBD1; v_call: TRBV19; cdr3_aa: CATDFGQGWIGELFF; cdr3_nt: TGTGCCACAGATTTCGGACAGGGTTGGATCGGGGAGCTGTTTTTT
j_call: TRBJ1-5; clone_size: -; d_call: -; v_call: TRBV18; cdr3_aa: CASGGQGNQPQHF; cdr3_nt: TGTGCCAGCGGCGGGCAGGGGAATCAGCCCCAGCATTTT
j_call: TRBJ2-1; clone_size: -; d_call: TRBD2; v_call: TRBV7-2; cdr3_aa: CASSLLGLAGAQSYNEQFF; cdr3_nt: TGTGCCAGCAGCTTACTGGGACTAGCGGGGGCCCAGTCCTACAATGAGCAGTTCTTC
j_call: TRBJ1-4; clone_size: few; d_call: -; v_call: TRBV27; cdr3_aa: CATNPGGSNEKLFF; cdr3_nt: TGTGCCACCAACCCGGGGGGAAGTAATGAAAAACTGTTTTTT
j_call: TRBJ2-7; clone_size: -; d_call: TRBD1; v_call: TRBV7-9; cdr3_aa: CASSLTGGMQYF; cdr3_nt: TGTGCCAGCAGCTTGACAGGGGGGATGCAGTACTTC
j_call: TRBJ2-1; clone_size: -; d_call: TRBD1; v_call: TRBV5-1; cdr3_aa: CASSLVGQASNEQFF; cdr3_nt: TGCGCCAGCAGCTTGGTCGGACAGGCGTCCAATGAGCAGTTCTTC
j_call: TRBJ2-7; clone_size: few; d_call: -; v_call: TRBV28; cdr3_aa: CASSRRHSYEQYF; cdr3_nt: TGTGCCAGCAGTCGCCGACACTCCTACGAGCAGTACTTC
j_call: TRBJ2-2; clone_size: -; d_call: TRBD2; v_call: TRBV6-5; cdr3_aa: CASSLAGGRTGELFF; cdr3_nt: TGTGCCAGCAGTCTAGCGGGGGGGCGAACCGGGGAGCTGTTTTTT
j_call: TRBJ1-2; clone_size: once; d_call: TRBD1; v_call: TRBV19; cdr3_aa: CASTADRGVVYTF; cdr3_nt: TGTGCCAGTACCGCGGACAGGGGAGTCGTCTACACCTTC
j_call: TRBJ2-2; clone_size: few; d_call: -; v_call: TRBV6-6; cdr3_aa: CASSPHGTGELFF; cdr3_nt: TGTGCCAGCAGTCCCCACGGCACCGGGGAGCTGTTTTTT
j_call: TRBJ1-4; clone_size: -; d_call: TRBD1; v_call: TRBV15; cdr3_aa: CATSRVGGQGSEKLFF; cdr3_nt: TGTGCCACCAGCAGAGTGGGAGGACAGGGGAGTGAAAAACTGTTTTTT
j_call: TRBJ1-2; clone_size: -; d_call: TRBD1; v_call: TRBV11-2; cdr3_aa: CASTQMEAGGFNYGYTF; cdr3_nt: TGTGCCAGCACCCAAATGGAGGCAGGGGGCTTTAACTATGGCTACACCTTC
j_call: TRBJ1-5; clone_size: once; d_call: -; v_call: TRBV7-9; cdr3_aa: CASSPVGSGRSDQPQHF; cdr3_nt: TGTGCCAGCAGCCCGGTCGGTTCTGGCAGGTCGGATCAGCCCCAGCATTTT